Sequencing of this T cell receptor (beta chain) was carried out in a study of blood T cell repertoires in COVID-19. Assay: immunoSEQ multiplex PCR; the TCRdb copy retains only in-frame clones and omits some. The data show some 390,000 clones, roughly 91% seen once. Residents of about two dozen US areas, aged 18 to 89 years, made up the participants. Each participant's cohort was designated according to participant-reported clinical history. Looked up from germline, CDR1 is SGHRS and CDR2 is YFSETQ. This CDR3 contains 11 residues. V was shortened by 4 bases and J by 10 bases, with 11 bases between the two germline ends.

The specimen was PBMCs or T cells enriched from blood (not recorded which). The TCR comes from a woman under 40 who had recovered from COVID-19. The V and J genes are TRBV5-1 and TRBJ1-2; maybe TRBD1 (5 bases). CDR3 protein: CASSAGAVYTF. CDR3 bases: TGCGCCAGCAGCGCTGGGGCAGTCTACACCTTC.